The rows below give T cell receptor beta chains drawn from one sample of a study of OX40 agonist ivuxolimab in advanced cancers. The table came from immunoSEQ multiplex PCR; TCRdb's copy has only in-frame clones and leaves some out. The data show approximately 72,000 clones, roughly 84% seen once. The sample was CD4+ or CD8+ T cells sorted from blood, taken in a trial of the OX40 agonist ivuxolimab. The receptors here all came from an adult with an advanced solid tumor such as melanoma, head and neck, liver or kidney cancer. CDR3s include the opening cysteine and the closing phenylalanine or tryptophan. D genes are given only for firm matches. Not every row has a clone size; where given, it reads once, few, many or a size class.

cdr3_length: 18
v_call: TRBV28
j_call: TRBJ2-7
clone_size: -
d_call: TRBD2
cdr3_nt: TGTGCCAGCAGTTCCGCCGGACTAGCGGGAGAGCACTCCTACGAGCAGTACTTC
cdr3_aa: CASSSAGLAGEHSYEQYF

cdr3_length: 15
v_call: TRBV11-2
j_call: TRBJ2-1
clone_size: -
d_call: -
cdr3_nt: TGTGCCAGCAGCCGCGAAGGTTTCTCCTACAATGAGCAGTTCTTC
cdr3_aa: CASSREGFSYNEQFF

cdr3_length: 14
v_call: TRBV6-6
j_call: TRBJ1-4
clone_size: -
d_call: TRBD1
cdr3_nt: TGTGCCAGCAGGGCCCGACAGGGAAGTGAAAAACTGTTTTTT
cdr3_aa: CASRARQGSEKLFF

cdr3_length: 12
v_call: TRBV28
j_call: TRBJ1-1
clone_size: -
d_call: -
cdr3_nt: TGTGCCAGCAGTTCCGGGTACACTGAAGCTTTCTTT
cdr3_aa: CASSSGYTEAFF

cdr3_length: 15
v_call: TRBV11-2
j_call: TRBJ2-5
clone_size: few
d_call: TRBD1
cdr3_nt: TGTGCCAGCAGCTTCACGGACAGGGGGCAAGAGACCCAGTACTTC
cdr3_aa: CASSFTDRGQETQYF

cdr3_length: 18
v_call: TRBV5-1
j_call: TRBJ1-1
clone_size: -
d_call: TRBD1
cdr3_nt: TGCGCCAGCAGCGGAACATGGACAGGGGGAAATGGGGACACTGAAGCTTTCTTT
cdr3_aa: CASSGTWTGGNGDTEAFF

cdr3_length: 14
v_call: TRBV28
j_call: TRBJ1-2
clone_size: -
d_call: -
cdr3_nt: TGTGCCAGCAGTTTAGGCGCAGGCAACTATGGCTACACCTTC
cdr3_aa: CASSLGAGNYGYTF

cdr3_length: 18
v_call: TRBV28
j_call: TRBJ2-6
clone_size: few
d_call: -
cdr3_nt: TGTGCCAGCAGGAGAGGATTGCGGCGGCCCTCTGGGGCCAACGTCCTGACTTTC
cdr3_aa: CASRRGLRRPSGANVLTF

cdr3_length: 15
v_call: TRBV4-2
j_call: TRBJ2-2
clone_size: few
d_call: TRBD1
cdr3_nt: TGTGCCAGCAGCCAGCGGGACAGGGGGGCCGGGGAGCTGTTTTTT
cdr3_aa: CASSQRDRGAGELFF

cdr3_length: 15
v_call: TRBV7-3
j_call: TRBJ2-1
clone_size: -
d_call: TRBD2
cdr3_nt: TGTGCCAGCAGCCCAACTAGCGGCCCCTACAATGAGCAGTTCTTC
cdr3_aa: CASSPTSGPYNEQFF

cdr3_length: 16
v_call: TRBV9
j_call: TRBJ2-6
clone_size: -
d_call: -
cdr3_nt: TGTGCCAGCAGCGTCGGGCCAAGCTCTGGGGCCAACGTCCTGACTTTC
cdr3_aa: CASSVGPSSGANVLTF

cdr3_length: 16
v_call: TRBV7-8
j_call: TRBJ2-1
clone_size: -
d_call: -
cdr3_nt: TGTGCCAGCAGCTTAGAGAGAACCAGGGGCCTCAATGAGCAGTTCTTC
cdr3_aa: CASSLERTRGLNEQFF

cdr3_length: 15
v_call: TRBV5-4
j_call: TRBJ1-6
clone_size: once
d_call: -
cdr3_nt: TGTGCCAGCAGCCGGGGACCGTGGGGCGGATCACCCCTCCACTTT
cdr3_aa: CASSRGPWGGSPLHF

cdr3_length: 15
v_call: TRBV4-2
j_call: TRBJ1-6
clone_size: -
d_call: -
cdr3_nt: TGTGCCAGCAGCCAGAATGTACAGCTCTGGTCACCCCTCCACTTT
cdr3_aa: CASSQNVQLWSPLHF

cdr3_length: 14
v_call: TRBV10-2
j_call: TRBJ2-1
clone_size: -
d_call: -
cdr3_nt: TGCGCCAGCAGTAAAGGGGGGAGGGCGGGTGAGCAGTTCTTC
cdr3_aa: CASSKGGRAGEQFF

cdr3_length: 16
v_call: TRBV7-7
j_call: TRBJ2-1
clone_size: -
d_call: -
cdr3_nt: TGTGCTAGCCCCTCGGGACCGCTGAGCTCCTACAATGAGCAGTTCTTC
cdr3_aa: CASPSGPLSSYNEQFF

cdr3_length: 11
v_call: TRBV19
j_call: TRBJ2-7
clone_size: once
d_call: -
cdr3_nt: TGTGCCAGTAGTCTGGGGGACGAGCAGTACTTC
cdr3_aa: CASSLGDEQYF

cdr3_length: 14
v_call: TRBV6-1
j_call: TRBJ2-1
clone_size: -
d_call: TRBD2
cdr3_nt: TGTGCCAGCAGCGCTAGCGGGAGGGACAATGAGCAGTTCTTC
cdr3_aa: CASSASGRDNEQFF

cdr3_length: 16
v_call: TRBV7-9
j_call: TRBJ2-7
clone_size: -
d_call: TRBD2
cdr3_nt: TGTGCCAGCAGCTCGACGACTAGCGGAAGCTCCTACGAGCAGTACTTC
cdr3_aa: CASSSTTSGSSYEQYF

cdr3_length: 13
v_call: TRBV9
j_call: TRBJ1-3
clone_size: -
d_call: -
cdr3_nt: TGTGCCAGCAAGCCACACTCTGGAAACACCATATATTTT
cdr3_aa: CASKPHSGNTIYF

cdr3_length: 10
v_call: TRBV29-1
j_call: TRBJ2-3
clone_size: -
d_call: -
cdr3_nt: TGCAGCGCGGCCCGGGAAACGCAGTATTTT
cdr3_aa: CSAARETQYF

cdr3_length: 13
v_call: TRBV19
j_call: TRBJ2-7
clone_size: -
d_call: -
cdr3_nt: TGTGCCAGTAGTGAACAGGACTCCTACGAGCAGTACTTC
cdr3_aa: CASSEQDSYEQYF

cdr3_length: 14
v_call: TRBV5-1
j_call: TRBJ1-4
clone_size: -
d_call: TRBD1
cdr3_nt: TGCGCCAGCAGCTTGGACAGGGGCGGTGAAAAACTGTTTTTT
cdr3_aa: CASSLDRGGEKLFF

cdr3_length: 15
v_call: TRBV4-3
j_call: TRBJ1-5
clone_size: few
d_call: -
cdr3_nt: TGCGCCAGCAGCCAAGCGGTTTATAGCAATCAGCCCCAGCATTTT
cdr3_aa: CASSQAVYSNQPQHF